The 16 T cell receptor beta chains below come from one sample, sequenced in a study of blood T cell repertoires in COVID-19. Assay: immunoSEQ multiplex PCR; the TCRdb copy retains only in-frame clones and omits some. The data show about 130,000 clones, with 88% seen just once and 9% to 12% held by the top ten. The material sequenced was peripheral blood. The receptors shown here come from a man aged 50-60 years with acute or convalescent COVID-19.

CDR3 region: CASSFPGWEEPSYEQYF. The CDR3 nucleotides read TGTGCCAGCAGTTTCCCGGGGTGGGAGGAACCCTCCTACGAGCAGTACTTC. The V gene is TRBV28, the J gene TRBJ2-7, with a possible D match to TRBD2 (6 bases). Germline assignment: CDR1 MDHEN and CDR2 SYDVKM. CDR3 length: 17 residues. Trimming shortened V by 3 bases and J by 0 bases, and 18 bases separated the two germline ends.

V gene TRBV5-1 combines with J gene TRBJ1-1, with 10 positions matching TRBD1. CDR1 is SGHRS and CDR2 is YFSETQ in the germline V gene. The CDR3 spans 14 residues. J lost 3 bases, V lost 4 bases, and 3 bases had no gene match. The CDR3 DNA follows: TGCGCCAGCAGCATGGACAGGGGGGACACTGAAGCTTTCTTT. Protein product: CASSMDRGDTEAFF.

This chain links TRBV5-1 with TRBJ2-3; TRBD2 aligns across 11 bases. Germline CDR1 and CDR2: SGHRS and YFSETQ. J was trimmed by 4 bases and V by 5 bases; bases with no gene match: 3. This CDR3 is built from 14 residues. CDR3 in amino acids: CASSLTSGADTQYF. DNA for the CDR3: TGCGCCAGCAGTCTGACTAGCGGGGCAGATACGCAGTATTTT.

In this sample, this clone turned up a few times. One junction end disagrees with the germline gene, perhaps due to a read error. The V gene is TRBV5-5, the J gene TRBJ1-2, with TRBD1 matching 7 bases. This CDR3 is 13 amino acids long. Germline V gene lookup returns CDR1 SGHKS and CDR2 YYEKEE (reference sequence). CDR3 protein: CASSLPGTELGGF. In nucleotides, the CDR3 is TGTGCCAGCAGCTTGCCCGGGACAGAGCTGGGGGGCTTC. Variable domain in full (rest from reference TRBV5-5 and TRBJ1-2): DAGVTQSPTHLIKTRGQQVTLRCSPISGHKSVSWYQQVLGQGPQFIFQYYEKEERGRGNFPDRFSARQFPNYSSELNVNALLLGDSALYLCASSLPGTELGGFGSGTRLTVV.

This clone was observed a few times. This rearrangement joins TRBV10-2 to TRBJ1-5; tentatively, D is TRBD1 (5 bases). Trimming shortened V by 6 bases and J by 0 bases, and 9 bases separated the two germline ends. CDR1 is WSHSY, CDR2 SAAADI, per germline. This CDR3 region has 14 residues. CDR3 nucleotide sequence: TGCGCCAGCAGAGAGACAGCTAGCAATCAGCCCCAGCATTTT. Its translation: CASRETASNQPQHF.

In its sample, this clone was seen once. J is TRBJ2-1 and V is TRBV7-3; tentatively, D is TRBD2 (5 bases). With 5 bases removed from V and 4 bases from J, the gap between germline ends came to 15 bases. Germline CDR1 and CDR2: SGHTA and FQGTGA. CDR3 length: 15 residues. The CDR3 bases are TGTGCCAGCAGCCCACTAGGTACCGCATACAATGAGCAGTTCTTC. Protein product: CASSPLGTAYNEQFF.

The chain carries TRBV15 and TRBJ1-1; 7 bases are shared with TRBD1. The CDR3 contains 15 residues. Germline assignment: CDR1 LNHNV and CDR2 YYDKDF (reference sequence). J was trimmed by 1 base and V by 8 bases; bases with no gene match: 10. The CDR3: CATGDRKGANTEAFF. In DNA form, the CDR3 reads TGTGCCACCGGAGACCGCAAGGGGGCGAACACTGAAGCTTTCTTT.

This chain joins TRBV2 and TRBJ2-7, with D tentatively TRBD2 (7 bases). The V end lost 7 bases, the J end lost 3 bases, and 16 bases lay between the germline ends. This CDR3 has 14 amino acids. Germline values: CDR1 SNHLY, CDR2 FYNNEI. CDR3 residues: CASTKRDIDYEQYF. CDR3 sequence (DNA): TGTGCCAGCACCAAGCGGGACATAGACTACGAGCAGTACTTC.

The chain recombines TRBV5-1 with TRBJ1-2; tentatively, D is TRBD1 (5 bases). Germline V lookup: CDR1 SGHRS, CDR2 YFSETQ. V was cut by 2 bases and J by 2 bases, with 10 bases left in between. This CDR3 contains 14 residues. CDR3: CASSFDSLNYGYTF. CDR3 DNA: TGCGCCAGCAGCTTTGACAGCTTAAACTATGGCTACACCTTC.

The J gene is TRBJ1-4, the V gene TRBV9, with no clear D. The CDR3 extends over 16 amino acids. V was trimmed by 3 bases and J by 5 bases, leaving 17 bases between them. Germline lookup yields CDR1 SGDLS and CDR2 YYNGEE. CDR3 loop: CASSESAGGRNEKLFF. For the CDR3, the DNA is TGTGCCAGCAGCGAGTCCGCAGGAGGCCGAAATGAAAAACTGTTTTTT.

The V call is TRBV14, the J call TRBJ1-5, with D possibly being TRBD1 (6 bases). Trimming took off 1 base at V and 4 bases at J, with 8 bases between the two ends. Germline V lookup: CDR1 SGHDN, CDR2 FVKESK. The CDR3 is made up of 14 amino acids. CDR3 DNA: TGTGCCAGCAGCCAAGTAGGACAGAATCAGCCCCAGCATTTT. Its protein product is CASSQVGQNQPQHF.

CDR3 sequence (DNA): TGTGCCCATCGGGGGGGCGGGAGAACCGAGACCCAGTACTTC. As protein: CAHRGGGRTETQYF. The V call is TRBV28, the J call TRBJ2-5, with TRBD2 identical over 8 bases. J gave up 5 bases and V 11 bases, and 13 bases lay outside the gene matches. The CDR3 extends over 14 amino acids. CDR1 is MDHEN and CDR2 is SYDVKM in the germline V gene.

This rearrangement joins TRBV30 to TRBJ1-1; TRBD1 aligns across 9 bases. In germline, CDR1 is GTSNPN, CDR2 SVGIG (reference sequence). This CDR3 comprises 14 residues. The V segment lost 5 bases and the J segment 3 bases; nucleotides outside the gene matches: 7. The CDR3 sequence: CAWQPDRGDTEAFF. The CDR3 region has the DNA TGTGCCTGGCAACCCGACAGGGGGGACACTGAAGCTTTCTTT.

This clone is a singleton in its sample. The chain couples TRBV18 to TRBJ1-1, with 7 bases identical to TRBD1. After removal of 2 bases from V and 3 bases from J, the junction contained 6 bases not matched to a gene. The CDR3 runs 15 residues. Germline CDR1 is KGHSH and CDR2 is LQKENI. The chain's CDR3 is CASSPTYRGDTEAFF. The CDR3 DNA reads TGTGCCAGCTCACCAACCTACAGGGGAGACACTGAAGCTTTCTTT.

The chain combines TRBV28 with TRBJ1-6; maybe TRBD1 (6 bases). With 3 bases removed from V and 8 bases from J, the gap between germline ends came to 14 bases. CDR3 length equals 15 residues. Germline V lookup: CDR1 MDHEN, CDR2 SYDVKM. DNA of the CDR3: TGTGCCAGCAGTTTTCAGGGGCATTCGCATTCACCCCTCCACTTT. Amino acid sequence: CASSFQGHSHSPLHF.

This clone was seen a single time. The gene calls are TRBV15 and TRBJ1-2, with D possibly being TRBD1 (6 bases). The CDR3 is made up of 16 amino acids. With 5 bases removed from V and 5 bases from J, the gap between germline ends came to 21 bases. Germline V gene sequence: CDR1 LNHNV, CDR2 YYDKDF (reference sequence). The CDR3 reads CATSSWGGDKDYGYTF. In nucleotides, the CDR3 is TGTGCCACCAGCTCCTGGGGGGGGGACAAAGATTATGGCTACACCTTC.